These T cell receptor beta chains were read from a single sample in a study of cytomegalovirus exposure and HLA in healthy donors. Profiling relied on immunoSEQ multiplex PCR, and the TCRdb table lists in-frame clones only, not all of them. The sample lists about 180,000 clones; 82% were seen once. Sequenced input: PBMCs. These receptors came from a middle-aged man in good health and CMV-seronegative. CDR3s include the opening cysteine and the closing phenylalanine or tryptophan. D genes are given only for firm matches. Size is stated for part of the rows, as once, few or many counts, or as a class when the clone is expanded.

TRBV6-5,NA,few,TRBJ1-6,CASSLRPNNSPLHF,TGTGCCAGCAGTTTGCGGCCGAATAATTCACCCCTCCACTTT
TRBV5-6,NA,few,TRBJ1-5,CASSLWGERNQPQHF,TGTGCCAGCAGCTTGTGGGGGGAAAGGAATCAGCCCCAGCATTTT
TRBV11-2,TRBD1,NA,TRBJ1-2,CASSPRDRGPSTF,TGTGCCAGCAGCCCCCGGGACAGGGGCCCCTCTACGTTC
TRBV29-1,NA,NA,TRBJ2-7,CSVPTGPNYEQYF,TGCAGCGTTCCCACAGGGCCGAACTACGAGCAGTACTTC
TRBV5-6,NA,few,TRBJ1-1,CASSYRGRGNTEAFF,TGTGCCAGCAGCTATCGCGGGAGAGGGAACACTGAAGCTTTCTTT
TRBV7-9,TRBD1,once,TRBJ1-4,CASSSARDRGIRSNEKLFF,TGTGCCAGCAGCTCAGCCCGGGACAGGGGTATCAGGTCTAATGAAAAACTGTTTTTT
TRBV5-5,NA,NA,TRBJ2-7,CASSLEQGLEQYF,TGTGCCAGCAGCTTGGAACAGGGTTTGGAGCAGTACTTC
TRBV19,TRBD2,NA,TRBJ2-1,CASSIQAGAYNEQFF,TGTGCCAGTAGTATCCAAGCGGGAGCCTACAATGAGCAGTTCTTC
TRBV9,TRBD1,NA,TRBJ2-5,CASSAGQGRMETQYF,TGTGCCAGCAGCGCAGGACAGGGTAGGATGGAGACCCAGTACTTC
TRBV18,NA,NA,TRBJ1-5,CASSPDSSSNQPQHF,TGTGCCAGCTCACCAGACAGCTCTAGCAATCAGCCCCAGCATTTT
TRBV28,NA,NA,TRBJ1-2,CASKGAPGYGYTF,TGTGCCAGCAAAGGGGCTCCGGGCTATGGCTACACCTTC
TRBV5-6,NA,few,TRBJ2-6,CASSLAGAGANVLTF,TGTGCCAGCAGCTTGGCCGGGGCTGGGGCCAACGTCCTGACTTTC
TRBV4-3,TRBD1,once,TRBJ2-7,CASSQVWTGGNYEQYF,TGCGCCAGCAGCCAAGTATGGACAGGGGGCAACTACGAGCAGTACTTC
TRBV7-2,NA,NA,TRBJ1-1,CASSSSTNTEAFF,TGTGCCAGCAGCTCGTCGACTAACACTGAAGCTTTCTTT
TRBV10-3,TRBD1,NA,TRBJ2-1,CAIGGQGRISEQFF,TGTGCCATCGGGGGACAGGGGCGAATCAGTGAGCAGTTCTTC
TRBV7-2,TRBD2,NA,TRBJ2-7,CASVGRGGNDEQYF,TGTGCCAGCGTCGGGCGGGGGGGTAACGACGAGCAGTACTTC
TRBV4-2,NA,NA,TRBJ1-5,CASSQPNQPQHF,TGTGCCAGCAGCCAACCTAATCAGCCCCAGCATTTT
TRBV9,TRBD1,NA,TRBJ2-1,CASSFWDRGQSEQFF,TGTGCCAGCAGCTTCTGGGACAGGGGGCAGAGTGAGCAGTTCTTC
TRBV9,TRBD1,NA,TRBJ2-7,CASSVGWDRAYEQYF,TGTGCCAGCAGCGTAGGTTGGGACAGGGCCTACGAGCAGTACTTC
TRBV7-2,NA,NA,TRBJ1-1,CASSLEQANTEAFF,TGTGCCAGCAGCTTAGAACAGGCAAACACTGAAGCTTTCTTT
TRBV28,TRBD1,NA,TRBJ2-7,CASSHPGTGKFYEQYF,TGTGCCAGCAGCCATCCTGGGACAGGGAAGTTCTACGAGCAGTACTTC
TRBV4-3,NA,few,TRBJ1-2,CASSQDIGGFSANYGYTF,TGCGCCAGCAGCCAAGATATTGGAGGGTTTTCAGCTAACTATGGCTACACCTTC
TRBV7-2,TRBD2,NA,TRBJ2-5,CASSTDGRQETQYF,TGTGCCAGCAGCACAGACGGGAGGCAAGAGACCCAGTACTTC
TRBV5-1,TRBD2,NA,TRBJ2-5,CASSLRTSGGQETQYF,TGCGCCAGCAGCCTACGGACTAGCGGGGGGCAAGAGACCCAGTACTTC
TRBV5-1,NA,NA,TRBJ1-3,CASRLDRSSGNTIYF,TGCGCCAGCAGACTGGACAGAAGCTCTGGAAACACCATATATTTT
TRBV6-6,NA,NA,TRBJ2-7,CASHYQGGRDEQYF,TGTGCCAGCCACTACCAGGGGGGACGGGACGAGCAGTACTTC
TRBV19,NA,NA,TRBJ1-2,CASSERYYGYTF,TGTGCCAGTAGTGAGCGCTACTATGGCTACACCTTC
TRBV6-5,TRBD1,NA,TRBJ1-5,CASKNRGDGNQPQHF,TGTGCCAGCAAAAACAGGGGGGACGGCAATCAGCCCCAGCATTTT
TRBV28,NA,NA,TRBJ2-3,CASGASTDTQYF,TGTGCCAGCGGGGCCAGCACAGATACGCAGTATTTT
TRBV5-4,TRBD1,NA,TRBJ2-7,CASSFGDFGTGGYEQYF,TGTGCCAGCAGCTTCGGTGATTTTGGGACAGGGGGGTACGAGCAGTACTTC
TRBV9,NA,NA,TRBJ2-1,CASSPDSYNEQFF,TGTGCCAGCAGCCCAGACTCCTACAATGAGCAGTTCTTC
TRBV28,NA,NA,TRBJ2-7,CASSPPRGRGYF,TGTGCCAGCAGCCCACCTCGGGGGAGAGGGTACTTC
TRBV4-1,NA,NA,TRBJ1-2,CASSRGGGYTF,TGCGCCAGCAGTAGAGGTGGTGGCTACACCTTC
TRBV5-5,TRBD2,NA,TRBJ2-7,CASSSPGGGEQYF,TGTGCCAGCAGCTCCCCGGGAGGGGGCGAGCAGTACTTC
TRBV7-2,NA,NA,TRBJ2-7,CASSLAKDRHEQYF,TGTGCCAGCAGCTTAGCGAAGGACAGACACGAGCAGTACTTC
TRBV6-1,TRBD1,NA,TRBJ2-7,CASSGRQGLSYEQYF,TGTGCCAGCAGTGGAAGACAGGGCCTCTCCTACGAGCAGTACTTC
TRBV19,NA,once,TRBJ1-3,CASIPGGDGNTIYF,TGTGCCAGTATACCGGGGGGCGATGGAAACACCATATATTTT
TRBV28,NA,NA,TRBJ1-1,CASGQPMNTEAFF,TGTGCCAGTGGGCAGCCTATGAACACTGAAGCTTTCTTT
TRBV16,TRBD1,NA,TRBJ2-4,CASSHRQGLAKNIQYF,TGTGCCAGCAGCCACCGACAGGGATTGGCCAAAAACATTCAGTACTTC
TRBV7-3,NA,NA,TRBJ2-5,CASSGGWGETQYF,TGTGCCAGCAGCGGAGGGTGGGGGGAGACCCAGTACTTC